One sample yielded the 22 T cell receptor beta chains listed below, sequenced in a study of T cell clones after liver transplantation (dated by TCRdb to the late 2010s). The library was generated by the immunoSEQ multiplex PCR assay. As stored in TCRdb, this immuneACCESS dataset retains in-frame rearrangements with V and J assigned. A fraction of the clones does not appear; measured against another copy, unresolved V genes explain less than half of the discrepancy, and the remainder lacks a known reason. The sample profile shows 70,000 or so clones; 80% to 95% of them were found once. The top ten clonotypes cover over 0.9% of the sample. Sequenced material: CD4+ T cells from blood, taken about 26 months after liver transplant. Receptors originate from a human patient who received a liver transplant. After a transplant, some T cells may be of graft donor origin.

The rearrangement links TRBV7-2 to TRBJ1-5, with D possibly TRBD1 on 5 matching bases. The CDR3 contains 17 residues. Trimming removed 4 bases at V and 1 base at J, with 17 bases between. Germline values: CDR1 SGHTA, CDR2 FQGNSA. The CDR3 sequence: CASSSSSGSMSNQPQHF. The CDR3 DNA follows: TGTGCCAGCAGCTCTTCGTCAGGGAGTATGAGCAATCAGCCCCAGCATTTT.

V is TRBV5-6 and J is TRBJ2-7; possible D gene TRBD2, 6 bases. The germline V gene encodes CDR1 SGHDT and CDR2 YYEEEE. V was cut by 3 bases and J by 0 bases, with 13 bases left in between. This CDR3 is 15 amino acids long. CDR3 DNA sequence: TGTGCCAGCAGCTCCGGGACTCTCGGCTCCTACGAGCAGTACTTC. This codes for CASSSGTLGSYEQYF. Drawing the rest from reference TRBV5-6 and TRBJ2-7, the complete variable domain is DAGVTQSPTHLIKTRGQQVTLRCSPKSGHDTVSWYQQALGQGPQFIFQYYEEEERQRGNFPDRFSGHQFPNYSSELNVNALLLGDSALYLCASSSGTLGSYEQYFGPGTRLTVT.

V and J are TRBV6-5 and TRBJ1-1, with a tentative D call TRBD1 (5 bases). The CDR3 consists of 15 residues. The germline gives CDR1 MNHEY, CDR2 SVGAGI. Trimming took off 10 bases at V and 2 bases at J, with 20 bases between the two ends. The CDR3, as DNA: TGTGCCACCCTGGTAGACAGCGTCCGAAACACTGAAGCTTTCTTT. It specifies CATLVDSVRNTEAFF.

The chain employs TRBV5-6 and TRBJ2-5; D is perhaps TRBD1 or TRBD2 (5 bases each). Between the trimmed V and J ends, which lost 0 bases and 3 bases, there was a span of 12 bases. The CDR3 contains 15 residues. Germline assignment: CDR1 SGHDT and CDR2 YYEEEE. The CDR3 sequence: CASSLGGRMEETQYF. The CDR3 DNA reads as TGTGCCAGCAGCTTGGGGGGACGGATGGAAGAGACCCAGTACTTC.

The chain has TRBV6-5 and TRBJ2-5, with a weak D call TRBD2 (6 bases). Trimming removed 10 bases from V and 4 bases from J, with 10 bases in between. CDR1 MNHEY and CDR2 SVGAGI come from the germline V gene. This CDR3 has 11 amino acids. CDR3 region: CATGGSETQYF. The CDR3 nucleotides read TGTGCCACCGGAGGGTCAGAGACCCAGTACTTC.

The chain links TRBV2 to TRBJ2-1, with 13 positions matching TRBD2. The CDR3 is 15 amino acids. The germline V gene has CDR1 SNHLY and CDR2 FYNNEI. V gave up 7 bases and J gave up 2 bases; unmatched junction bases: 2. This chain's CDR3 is CASKGTSGAYNEQFF. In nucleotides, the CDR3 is TGTGCCAGCAAAGGGACTAGCGGGGCCTACAATGAGCAGTTCTTC.

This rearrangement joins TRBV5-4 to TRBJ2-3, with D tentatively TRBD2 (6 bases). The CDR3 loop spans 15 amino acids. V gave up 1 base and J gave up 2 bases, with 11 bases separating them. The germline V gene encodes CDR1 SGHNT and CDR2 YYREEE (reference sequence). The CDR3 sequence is CASSLSGGITDTQYF. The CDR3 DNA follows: TGTGCCAGCAGCTTGTCTGGCGGGATCACAGATACGCAGTATTTT.

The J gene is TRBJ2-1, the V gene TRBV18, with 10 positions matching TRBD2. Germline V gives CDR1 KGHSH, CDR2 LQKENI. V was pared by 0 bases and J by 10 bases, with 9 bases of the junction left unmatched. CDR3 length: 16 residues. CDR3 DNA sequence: TGTGCCAGCTCACCACCCGTACCAGCGGGAGGGGAGGAGCAGTTCTTC. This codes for CASSPPVPAGGEEQFF. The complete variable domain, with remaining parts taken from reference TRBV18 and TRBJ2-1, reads NAGVMQNPRHLVRRRGQEARLRCSPMKGHSHVYWYRQLPEEGLKFMVYLQKENIIDESGMPKERFSAEFPKEGPSILRIQQVVRGDSAAYFCASSPPVPAGGEEQFFGPGTRLTVL.

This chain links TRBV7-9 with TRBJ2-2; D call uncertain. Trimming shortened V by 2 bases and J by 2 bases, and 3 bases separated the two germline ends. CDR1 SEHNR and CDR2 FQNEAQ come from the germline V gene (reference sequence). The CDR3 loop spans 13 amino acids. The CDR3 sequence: CASSLPNTGELFF. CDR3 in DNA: TGTGCCAGCAGCTTACCAAACACCGGGGAGCTGTTTTTT.

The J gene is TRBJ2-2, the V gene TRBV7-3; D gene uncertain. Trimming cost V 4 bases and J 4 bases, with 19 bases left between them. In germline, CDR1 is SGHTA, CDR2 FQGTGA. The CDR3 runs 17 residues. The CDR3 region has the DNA TGTGCCAGCAGCTCGACCCCCTTGGCCCAAAGCACCGGGGAGCTGTTTTTT. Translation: CASSSTPLAQSTGELFF.

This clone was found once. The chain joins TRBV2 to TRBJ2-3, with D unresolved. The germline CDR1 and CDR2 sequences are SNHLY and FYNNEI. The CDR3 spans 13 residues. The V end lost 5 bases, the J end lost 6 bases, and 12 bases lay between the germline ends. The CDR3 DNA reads TGTGCCAGCAGTCCGGTCCCCGTGGATACGCAGTATTTT. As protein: CASSPVPVDTQYF.

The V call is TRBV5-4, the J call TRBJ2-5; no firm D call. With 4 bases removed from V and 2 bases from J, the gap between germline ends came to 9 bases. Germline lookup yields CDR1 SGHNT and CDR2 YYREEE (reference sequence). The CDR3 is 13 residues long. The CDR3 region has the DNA TGTGCCAGCAGCCCCCCTTCACAAGAGACCCAGTACTTC. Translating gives CASSPPSQETQYF.

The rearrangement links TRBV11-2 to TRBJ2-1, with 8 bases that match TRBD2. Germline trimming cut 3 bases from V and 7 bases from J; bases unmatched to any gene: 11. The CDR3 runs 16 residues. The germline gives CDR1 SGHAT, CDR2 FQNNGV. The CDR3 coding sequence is TGTGCCAGCAGCTTGGCGTCGGGAGGGCCGTGGAATGAGCAGTTCTTC. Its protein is CASSLASGGPWNEQFF.

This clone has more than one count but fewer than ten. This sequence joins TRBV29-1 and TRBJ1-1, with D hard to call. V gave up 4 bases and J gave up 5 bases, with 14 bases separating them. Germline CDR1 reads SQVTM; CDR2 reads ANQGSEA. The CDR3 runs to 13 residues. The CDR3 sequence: CSVGGEGGTEAFF. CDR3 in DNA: TGCAGCGTTGGGGGTGAGGGAGGAACTGAAGCTTTCTTT. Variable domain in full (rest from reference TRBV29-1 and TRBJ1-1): SAVISQKPSRDICQRGTSLTIQCQVDSQVTMMFWYRQQPGQSLTLIATANQGSEATYESGFVIDKFPISRPNLTFSTLTVSNMSPEDSSIYLCSVGGEGGTEAFFGQGTRLTVV.

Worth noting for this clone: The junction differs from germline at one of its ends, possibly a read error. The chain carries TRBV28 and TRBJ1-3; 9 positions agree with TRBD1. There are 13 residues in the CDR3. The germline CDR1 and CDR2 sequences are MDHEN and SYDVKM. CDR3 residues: CASSLFGRQGDMF. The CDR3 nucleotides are TGTGCCAGCAGTTTATTCGGAAGACAGGGGGATATGTTT.

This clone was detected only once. The CDR3 reads CASSAKAGRGSGELFF. CDR3 sequence (DNA): TGTGCCAGCAGCGCCAAAGCGGGACGGGGATCCGGGGAGCTGTTTTTT. The chain has TRBV9 and TRBJ2-2; TRBD2 matches at 7 bases. The J segment lost 6 bases and the V segment lost 3 bases, leaving 11 bases of the junction unmatched. Germline lookup yields CDR1 SGDLS and CDR2 YYNGEE. The CDR3 contains 16 residues.

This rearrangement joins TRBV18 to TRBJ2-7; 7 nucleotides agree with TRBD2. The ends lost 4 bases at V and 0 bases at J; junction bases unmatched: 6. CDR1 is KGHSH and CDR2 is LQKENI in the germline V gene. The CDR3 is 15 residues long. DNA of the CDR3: TGTGCCAGCTCACGGGCGGGGGACGGCTCCTACGAGCAGTACTTC. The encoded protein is CASSRAGDGSYEQYF.

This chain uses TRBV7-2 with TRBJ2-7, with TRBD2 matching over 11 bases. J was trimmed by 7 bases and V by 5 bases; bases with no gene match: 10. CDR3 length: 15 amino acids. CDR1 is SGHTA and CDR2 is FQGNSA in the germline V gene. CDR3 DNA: TGTGCCAGCAGCCCTGTAGCGGGAGGGCCGGATGAGCAGTACTTC. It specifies CASSPVAGGPDEQYF.

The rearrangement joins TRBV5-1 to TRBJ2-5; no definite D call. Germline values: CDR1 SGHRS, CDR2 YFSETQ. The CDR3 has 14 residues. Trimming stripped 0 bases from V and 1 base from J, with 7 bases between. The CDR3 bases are TGCGCCAGCAGCTTGGTCATGTCCCAAGAGACCCAGTACTTC. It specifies CASSLVMSQETQYF. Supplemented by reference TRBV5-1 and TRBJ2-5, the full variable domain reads KAGVTQTPRYLIKTRGQQVTLSCSPISGHRSVSWYQQTPGQGLQFLFEYFSETQRNKGNFPGRFSGRQFSNSRSEMNVSTLELGDSALYLCASSLVMSQETQYFGPGTRLLVL.

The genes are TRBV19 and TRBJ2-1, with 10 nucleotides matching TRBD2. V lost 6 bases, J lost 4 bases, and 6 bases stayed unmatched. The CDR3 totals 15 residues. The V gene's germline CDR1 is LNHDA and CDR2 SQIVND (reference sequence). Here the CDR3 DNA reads TGTGCCAGTAGCACCGGGACTAGCGCATACAATGAGCAGTTCTTC. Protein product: CASSTGTSAYNEQFF.

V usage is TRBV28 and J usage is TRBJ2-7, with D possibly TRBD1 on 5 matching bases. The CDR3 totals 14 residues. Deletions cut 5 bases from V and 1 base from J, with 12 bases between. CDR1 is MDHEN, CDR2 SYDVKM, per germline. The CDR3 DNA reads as TGTGCCAGCAGTCCCCCGCCAGGGTCCTACGAGCAGTACTTC. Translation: CASSPPPGSYEQYF.

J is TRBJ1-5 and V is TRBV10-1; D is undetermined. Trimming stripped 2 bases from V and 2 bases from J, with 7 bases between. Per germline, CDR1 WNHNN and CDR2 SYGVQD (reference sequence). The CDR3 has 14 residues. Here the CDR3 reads CASSEGLGNQPQHF. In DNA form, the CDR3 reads TGCGCCAGCAGTGAGGGACTTGGCAATCAGCCCCAGCATTTT.